A single sample is the source of the 22 T cell receptor beta chains below, sequenced in a study of control samples from healthy donors and cancer patients. Clones were sequenced by immunoSEQ multiplex PCR, and TCRdb holds only the in-frame ones, with some missing. The sample records approximately 150,000 clones, 80% to 95% being singletons. Sequenced input: blood. The receptors were sampled from a young man in good health.

The rearrangement joins TRBV6-5 to TRBJ1-3; 7 positions match TRBD1. In germline, CDR1 is MNHEY, CDR2 SVGAGI. The CDR3 runs to 15 residues. V shed 6 bases, J shed 0 bases, and the junction held 5 bases outside the gene matches. CDR3 sequence: CASRLDRSSGNTIYF. CDR3 coding DNA: TGTGCCAGCAGATTGGACAGGTCCTCTGGAAACACCATATATTTT.

The chain joins TRBV27 to TRBJ1-2, with TRBD1 matching 9 bases. V shed 5 bases, J shed 6 bases, and the junction held 7 bases outside the gene matches. Germline V gene sequence: CDR1 MNHEY, CDR2 SMNVEV (reference sequence). CDR3 length: 14 residues. CDR3 in amino acids: CASSPGTGSHGYTF. CDR3 bases: TGTGCCAGCAGTCCGGGGACAGGGAGTCATGGCTACACCTTC.

The genes are TRBV9 and TRBJ1-1; D perhaps matches TRBD1 (6 bases). Germline V gene data show CDR1 as SGDLS and CDR2 as YYNGEE. Trimming cost V 6 bases and J 5 bases, with 11 bases left between them. The CDR3 has 12 amino acids. The CDR3 loop is CASNQGGTEAFF. The CDR3 DNA reads as TGTGCCAGCAACCAAGGGGGGACTGAAGCTTTCTTT.

The gene calls are TRBV19 and TRBJ1-2; D perhaps matches TRBD1 (6 bases). Germline V gives CDR1 LNHDA, CDR2 SQIVND (reference sequence). The CDR3 totals 16 residues. Trimming cost V 4 bases and J 4 bases, with 19 bases left between them. The CDR3, as DNA: TGTGCCAGTAGTACGTTGGGGCCAGGGGAGTTCTATGGCTACACCTTC. This codes for CASSTLGPGEFYGYTF.

The chain combines TRBV18 with TRBJ2-7; D remains unclear. The V gene's germline CDR1 is KGHSH and CDR2 LQKENI. Trimming removed 3 bases from V and 2 bases from J, with 5 bases in between. The CDR3 consists of 12 residues. In DNA form, the CDR3 reads TGTGCCAGCTCACCGGGTCCCTACGAGCAGTACTTC. Translated: CASSPGPYEQYF.

The chain combines TRBV3-1 (or the pseudogene TRBV3-2) with TRBJ2-5, with 8 bases matching TRBD2. The germline V gene encodes CDR1 LGHDT and CDR2 YNNKEL (reference sequence). This CDR3 spans 16 amino acids. Losses at the gene ends were 6 bases for V and 2 bases for J; bases not matched to a gene: 11. CDR3 nucleotide sequence: TGTGCCAGCAGTAAAAGGATCTTAGCGGGGCAAGAGACCCAGTACTTC. Encoded protein: CASSKRILAGQETQYF.

The chain is built from TRBV10-3 and TRBJ2-2; TRBD1 aligns across 10 bases. V lost 3 bases and J lost 7; bases outside the gene matches: 5. The CDR3 length is 15 residues. Germline CDR1 is ENHRY and CDR2 is SYGVKD. DNA for the CDR3: TGTGCCATCAGTGACCGACAGGGGGCTAACGGGGAGCTGTTTTTT. Its protein is CAISDRQGANGELFF.

The gene calls are TRBV12-3 or TRBV12-4 and TRBJ2-5; D not certain. The V end lost 7 bases, the J end lost 1 base, and 4 bases lay between the germline ends. The CDR3 totals 11 residues. In DNA, the CDR3 is TGTGCCAGCACCTCCCAAGAGACCCAGTACTTC. Its translation: CASTSQETQYF.

The chain recombines TRBV5-8 with TRBJ2-7; 7 bases fit TRBD2. Germline V gives CDR1 SGHTS, CDR2 YDEGEE. The CDR3 spans 15 residues. V shed 4 bases and J 3 bases; nucleotides not matched to a gene: 10. CDR3 sequence reads: CASSPERGGGYEQYF. The CDR3 coding sequence is TGTGCCAGCAGCCCCGAGCGGGGTGGGGGCTACGAGCAGTACTTC.

The chain is built from TRBV9 and TRBJ1-2, with D perhaps TRBD1 (6 bases). Germline CDR1 reads SGDLS; CDR2 reads YYNGEE. Trimming removed 1 base from V and 4 bases from J, with 11 bases in between. The CDR3 contains 14 residues. CDR3 region: CASSVNREVYGYTF. CDR3 nucleotides: TGTGCCAGCAGCGTAAACAGGGAGGTCTATGGCTACACCTTC.

The genes are TRBV24-1 and TRBJ1-5; 12 bases fit TRBD1. J was trimmed by 7 bases and V by 1 base; bases with no gene match: 4. The CDR3 runs to 16 residues. Germline CDR1 is KGHDR and CDR2 is SFDVKD. The CDR3 reads CATSDLRDRGHQPQHF. The CDR3 nucleotides are TGTGCCACCAGTGATTTAAGGGACAGGGGGCACCAGCCCCAGCATTTT.

This chain connects TRBV7-9 to TRBJ2-7; TRBD2 matches at 7 bases. CDR3 size: 14 residues. The J segment lost 7 bases and the V segment lost 5 bases, leaving 11 bases of the junction unmatched. The germline V gene has CDR1 SEHNR and CDR2 FQNEAQ (reference sequence). Here the CDR3 DNA reads TGTGCCAGCAGCGCCGCAGCGGGGAGCTGGGAGCAGTACTTC. This sequence encodes CASSAAAGSWEQYF.

This clone has only a few counts. V is TRBV5-6 and J is TRBJ2-7, with 7 bases that match TRBD1. In germline, CDR1 is SGHDT, CDR2 YYEEEE. After removal of 4 bases from V and 5 bases from J, the junction contained 6 bases not matched to a gene. The CDR3 extends over 13 amino acids. The CDR3 spells CASSGTGVDEQYF. CDR3 in DNA: TGTGCCAGCAGCGGAACAGGGGTTGACGAGCAGTACTTC. The whole variable domain, remainder taken from reference TRBV5-6 and TRBJ2-7, is DAGVTQSPTHLIKTRGQQVTLRCSPKSGHDTVSWYQQALGQGPQFIFQYYEEEERQRGNFPDRFSGHQFPNYSSELNVNALLLGDSALYLCASSGTGVDEQYFGPGTRLTVT.

The J gene is TRBJ2-2, the V gene TRBV5-4; TRBD2 matches at 9 bases. V dropped 2 bases and J dropped 7; count of bases not matched to a gene: 9. From germline, CDR1 is SGHNT and CDR2 YYREEE (reference sequence). The CDR3 spans 16 residues. The DNA for the CDR3 is TGTGCCAGCAGCTTCTACCTAGCGGGGTCGGGCGGGGAGCTGTTTTTT. It yields the protein CASSFYLAGSGGELFF.

Concerning this clone: At the DNA level, this CDR3 is encoded by other sequences in the same sample as well. V usage is TRBV18 and J usage is TRBJ1-3; D remains ambiguous. Germline V lookup: CDR1 KGHSH, CDR2 LQKENI. The CDR3 loop spans 13 amino acids. V lost 2 bases to trimming and J lost 2 bases, with 4 bases between them. The CDR3 is CASSPGAGNTIYF. DNA for the CDR3: TGTGCCAGCTCACCAGGAGCTGGAAACACCATATATTTT.

The rearrangement uses TRBV27 and TRBJ1-6, with D perhaps matching TRBD1 (6 bases). The CDR3 is 17 residues long. Germline CDR1 and CDR2: MNHEY and SMNVEV (reference sequence). Trimming shortened V by 6 bases and J by 4 bases, and 19 bases separated the two germline ends. The CDR3: CASSRPWTVFYNSPLHF. DNA for the CDR3: TGTGCCAGCAGCCGCCCCTGGACAGTTTTTTATAATTCACCCCTCCACTTT.

The chain recombines TRBV12-3 or TRBV12-4 with TRBJ1-5, with no clear D. This CDR3 region has 13 residues. The V end lost 6 bases, the J end lost 7 bases, and 13 bases lay between the germline ends. This CDR3 is CASSPTVEQPQHF. CDR3 nucleotide sequence: TGTGCCAGCAGCCCAACAGTGGAACAGCCCCAGCATTTT.

The rearrangement uses TRBV5-1 and TRBJ1-2; possible D gene TRBD1, 5 bases. V lost 7 bases and J 6 bases, leaving 16 bases between the germline ends. Germline V CDR1 and CDR2: SGHRS, YFSETQ. This CDR3 contains 13 residues. The CDR3 protein is CASPTQDGDGYTF. CDR3 nucleotides: TGCGCCAGCCCGACACAGGACGGAGATGGCTACACCTTC.

The chain is built from TRBV29-1 and TRBJ2-7, with 8 bases identical to TRBD1. CDR1 and CDR2 (germline): SQVTM, ANQGSEA. This CDR3 comprises 13 residues. V trimming: 4 bases; J trimming: 0 bases; junction bases outside the gene matches: 2. The CDR3 DNA reads as TGCAGCGTTGCCGGACAGGGCTCCTACGAGCAGTACTTC. It yields the protein CSVAGQGSYEQYF.

The chain uses TRBV12-3 or TRBV12-4 and TRBJ1-2; no clear D. The CDR3 loop spans 13 amino acids. V lost 3 bases to trimming and J lost 2 bases, with 7 bases between them. Here the CDR3 DNA reads TGTGCCAGCAGTTTGAAGTCAAACTATGGCTACACCTTC. This encodes CASSLKSNYGYTF.

The chain employs TRBV19 and TRBJ1-1, with D unclear. Germline loops: CDR1 LNHDA, CDR2 SQIVND (reference sequence). V was shortened by 7 bases and J by 3 bases, with 18 bases between the two germline ends. The CDR3 length is 15 residues. CDR3 nucleotide sequence: TGTGCCAGTACTCCAGCTTCCCCTGGGTACACTGAAGCTTTCTTT. This codes for CASTPASPGYTEAFF.

V is TRBV10-2 and J is TRBJ2-3, with 8 bases aligning to TRBD2. This CDR3 contains 15 residues. In germline, CDR1 is WSHSY, CDR2 SAAADI. After removal of 4 bases from V and 5 bases from J, the junction contained 8 bases not matched to a gene. The CDR3 region has the DNA TGCGCCAGCAGTGCATTTGGGACTAGAGGAGATACGCAGTATTTT. It yields the protein CASSAFGTRGDTQYF.